This section outlines one T cell receptor beta chain sequence together with its context. Its antigen remains unknown. Repertoires were generated with immunoSEQ multiplex PCR, while TCRdb's copy carries only in-frame clones and drops some. Altogether around 23,000 clones are present, roughly 86% being singletons, with the ten largest covering less than 30%. This CDR3 has 14 amino acids. V dropped 4 bases and J dropped 0 bases, with 10 bases sitting between them. Germline V CDR1 and CDR2: SEHNR, FQNEAQ (reference sequence). This sample is drawn from a study of T cells in localized non-small cell lung cancer. Findings of the study overall: Sequencing was limited to one tumor region, leaving the possibility of heterogeneity open. The study found T cell clonality highest in uninvolved adjacent lung, above tumor. Detection in adjacent lung was observed for a median roughly 57 of the top 100 tumor clones.

The chain couples TRBV7-9 to TRBJ2-7; no reliable D call. Source: peripheral blood mononuclear cells, taken before any cancer treatment. This receptor was identified in a male donor at least 60 years old with stage II lung adenocarcinoma. CDR3 bases: TGTGCCAGCAGCTCAACGACGGCCTCCTACGAGCAGTACTTC. This sequence encodes CASSSTTASYEQYF.